The T cell receptor (beta chain) under discussion was sequenced for a study of T-cell memory formation after mild COVID-19 (dated by TCRdb to the early 2020s). Some background on the complete study: TCR sequence clusters from the two donors were largely donor specific. The cohort was made up of two young adult volunteers, one female and one male, who were previously healthy. In a couple of donors, T-cell clones that expanded and contracted after mild COVID-19 were tracked by sequencing TCRalpha and TCRbeta repertoires over time. Points the paper makes about the study in general: Clones contracting from day 15 to 85 had balanced CD4/CD8 phenotypes, while a second wave expanding from day 15 to 37 was biased towards CD4+. SARS-CoV-2 specificity was not confirmed for the second-wave clones peaking on day 37. The detection of some responding clones in pre-infection memory suggests that pre-existing cross-reactive memory T cells joined the SARS-CoV-2 response. Contracting CD4+ clones appeared mostly in the CM and EM memory subsets, whereas CD8+ clones were enriched in EMRA. The study covered only a couple of mild cases, and larger cohorts including severe cases with pre-infection samples were considered necessary.

Ficoll-Paque density gradient centrifugation was the method used to isolate PBMCs. From a lookup of the germline V gene, CDR1 and CDR2 are LGHNA and YSLEER. The CDR3 runs 15 residues from the cysteine to the phenylalanine. Just the 45-base CDR3 DNA is kept, in frame starting at base 1. The junction shows trimming of 3 bases on V and 0 bases on J, plus 12 bases between the germline ends. The sequencer was an Illumina NovaSeq 6000. Using 5'RACE with constant-segment primers, TCRalpha and TCRbeta cDNA libraries were constructed, with sample barcodes and unique molecular identifiers added in the process. Trizol reagent was used to extract RNA from every sample. Amplification of the libraries took two PCR steps, and the second step added a second sample barcode plus Illumina TruSeq adapters. The libraries were sequenced on an Illumina NovaSeq using 2 x 150 bp paired-end reads. In the paper's pipeline: Reads were demultiplexed and collapsed into UMI-guided consensus sequences with migec v1.2.7. With mixcr v2.1.11, UMI consensuses were aligned to TRA and TRB V and J templates and assembled into clonotypes. Expanded or contracted clonotypes were those called significant by both edgeR and NoisET, with noise models trained on biological replicates. For edgeR calls, the thresholds were a false discovery rate-adjusted p below 0.01 and a log2 fold-change of 1. PCA with hierarchical clustering of max-normalized trajectories of the 1000 most abundant clonotypes was used as exploratory dynamics analysis. Each responding clone was given a CD4 or CD8 phenotype based on the CD4+ and CD8+ repertoires, which had been sequenced separately. Using fastp trimming at Q25 and MiXCR clonotype assembly, TCRdb reanalyzed the public sequencing data and kept in-frame beta chains. For every CDR3 protein sequence, its rows merge into one entry that carries the most common genes and DNA. The V and J calls shown here were made by TCRdb, not taken from the authors' results. The sample profile shows a few hundred thousand distinct CDR3 sequences; about 15% of them were found once. The top ten constitute 20% to 25% of the sample.

Notes on this clonotype: It has no known antigen specificity. The input lacks base qualities; no much larger clone sits a single base away.

This receptor was taken from a man younger than 35 who had mild COVID-19 (a few samples of this study predate the infection). The sample titles of this study are shuffled in the database, so cell type and time point are left out; the donor was told from shared clones. Material for sequencing was PBMCs or a T cell subset sorted from them (not recorded which). The chain is encoded by TRBV4-3 joined to TRBJ2-7; the D gene could be either TRBD1 or TRBD2, each agreeing at 5 bases. This receptor has the CDR3 CASSQRDGHSYEQYF. The DNA is TGCGCCAGCAGCCAGAGGGACGGCCACTCCTACGAGCAGTACTTC.